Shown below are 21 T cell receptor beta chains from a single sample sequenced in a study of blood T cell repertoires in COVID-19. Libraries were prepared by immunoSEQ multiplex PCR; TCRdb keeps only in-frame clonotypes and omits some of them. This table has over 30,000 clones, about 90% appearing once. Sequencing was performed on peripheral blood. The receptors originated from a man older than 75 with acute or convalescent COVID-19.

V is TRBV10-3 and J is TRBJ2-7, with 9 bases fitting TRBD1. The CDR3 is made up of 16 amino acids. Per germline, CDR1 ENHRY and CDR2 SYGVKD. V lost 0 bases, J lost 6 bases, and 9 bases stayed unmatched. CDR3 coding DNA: TGTGCCATCAGTGAGTCTTTCGGGACAGGGATCAGCGAGCAGTACTTC. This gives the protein CAISESFGTGISEQYF.

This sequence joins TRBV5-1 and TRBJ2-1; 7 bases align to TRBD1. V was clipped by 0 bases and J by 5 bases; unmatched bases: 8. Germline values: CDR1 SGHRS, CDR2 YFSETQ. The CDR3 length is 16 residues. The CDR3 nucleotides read TGCGCCAGCAGCTTGGAAGGGGCGACAGGGCACAATGAGCAGTTCTTC. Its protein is CASSLEGATGHNEQFF.

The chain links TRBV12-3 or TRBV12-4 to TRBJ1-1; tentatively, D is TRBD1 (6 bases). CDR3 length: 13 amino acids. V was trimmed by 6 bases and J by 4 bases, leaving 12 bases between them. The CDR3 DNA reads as TGTGCCAGCAGAGCCACAGGGCTCACTGAAGCTTTCTTT. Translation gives CASRATGLTEAFF.

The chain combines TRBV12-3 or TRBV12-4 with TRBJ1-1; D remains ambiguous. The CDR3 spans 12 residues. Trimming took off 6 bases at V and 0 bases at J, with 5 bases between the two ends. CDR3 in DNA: TGTGCCAGCAGCCCATTGAACACTGAAGCTTTCTTT. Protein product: CASSPLNTEAFF.

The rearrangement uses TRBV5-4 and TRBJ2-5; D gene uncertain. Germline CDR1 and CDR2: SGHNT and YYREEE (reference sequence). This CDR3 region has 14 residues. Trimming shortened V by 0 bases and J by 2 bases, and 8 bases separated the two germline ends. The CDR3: CASSLVGRQETQYF. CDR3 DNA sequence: TGTGCCAGCAGCTTGGTCGGCAGGCAAGAGACCCAGTACTTC.

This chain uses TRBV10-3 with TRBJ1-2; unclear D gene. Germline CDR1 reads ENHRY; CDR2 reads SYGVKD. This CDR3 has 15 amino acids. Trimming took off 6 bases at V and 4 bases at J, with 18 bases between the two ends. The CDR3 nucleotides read TGTGCCATCAGGAGCGGACCGCAGGTTGGCTATGGCTACACCTTC. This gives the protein CAIRSGPQVGYGYTF.

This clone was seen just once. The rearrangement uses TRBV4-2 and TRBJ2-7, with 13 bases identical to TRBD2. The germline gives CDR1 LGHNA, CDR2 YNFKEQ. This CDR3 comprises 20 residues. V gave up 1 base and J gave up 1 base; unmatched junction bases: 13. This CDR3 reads CASSQVSGTSGEGGSYEQYF. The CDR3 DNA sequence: TGTGCCAGCAGCCAAGTTTCCGGGACTAGCGGGGAGGGCGGGTCCTACGAGCAGTACTTC.

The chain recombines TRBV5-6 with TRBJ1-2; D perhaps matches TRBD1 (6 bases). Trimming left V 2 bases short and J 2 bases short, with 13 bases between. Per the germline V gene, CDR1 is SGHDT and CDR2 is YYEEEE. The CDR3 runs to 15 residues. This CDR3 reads CASSFQDRPNYGYTF. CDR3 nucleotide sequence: TGTGCCAGCAGCTTTCAAGACAGGCCAAACTATGGCTACACCTTC.

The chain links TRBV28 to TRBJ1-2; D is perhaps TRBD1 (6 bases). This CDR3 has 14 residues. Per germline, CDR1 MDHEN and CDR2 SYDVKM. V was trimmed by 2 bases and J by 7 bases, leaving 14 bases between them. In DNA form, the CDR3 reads TGTGCCAGCAGTTTAACCGGGGGGCTGGGTGGCTACACCTTC. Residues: CASSLTGGLGGYTF.

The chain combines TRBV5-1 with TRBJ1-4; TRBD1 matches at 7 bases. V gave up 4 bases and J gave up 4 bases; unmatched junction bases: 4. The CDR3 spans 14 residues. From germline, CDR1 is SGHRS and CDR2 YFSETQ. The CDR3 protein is CASSRRDSNEKLFF. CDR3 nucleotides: TGCGCCAGCAGCCGCCGGGACAGTAATGAAAAACTGTTTTTT.

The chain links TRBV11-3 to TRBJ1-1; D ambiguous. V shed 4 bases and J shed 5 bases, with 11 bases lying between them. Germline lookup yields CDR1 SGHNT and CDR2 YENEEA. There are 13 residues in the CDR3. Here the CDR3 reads CASSSTEETEAFF. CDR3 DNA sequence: TGTGCCAGCAGCTCTACCGAGGAAACTGAAGCTTTCTTT.

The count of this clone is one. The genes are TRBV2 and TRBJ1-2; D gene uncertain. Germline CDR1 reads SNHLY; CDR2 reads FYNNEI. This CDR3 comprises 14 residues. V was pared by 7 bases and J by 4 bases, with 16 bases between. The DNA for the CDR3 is TGTGCCAGCACCCGTAGTCAAACTGCCTATGGCTACACCTTC. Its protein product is CASTRSQTAYGYTF.

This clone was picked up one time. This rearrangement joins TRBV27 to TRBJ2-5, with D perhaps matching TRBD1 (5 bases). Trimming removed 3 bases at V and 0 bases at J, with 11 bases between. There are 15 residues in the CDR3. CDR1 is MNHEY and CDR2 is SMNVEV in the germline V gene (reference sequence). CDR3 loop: CASSFGQGYQETQYF. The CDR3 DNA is TGTGCCAGCAGTTTTGGGCAGGGCTACCAAGAGACCCAGTACTTC.

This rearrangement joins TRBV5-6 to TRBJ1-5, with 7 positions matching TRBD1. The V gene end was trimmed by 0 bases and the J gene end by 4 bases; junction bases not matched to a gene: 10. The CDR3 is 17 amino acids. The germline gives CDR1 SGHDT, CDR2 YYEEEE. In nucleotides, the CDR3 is TGTGCCAGCAGCTTGGCCTATGGCAGGGGGTGGAATCAGCCCCAGCATTTT. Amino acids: CASSLAYGRGWNQPQHF.

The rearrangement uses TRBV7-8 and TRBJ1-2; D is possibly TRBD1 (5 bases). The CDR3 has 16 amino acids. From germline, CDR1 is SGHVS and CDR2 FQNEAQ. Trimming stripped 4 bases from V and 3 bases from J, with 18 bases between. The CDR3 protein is CASSSLPGNGYYGYTF. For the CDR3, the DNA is TGTGCCAGCAGCTCCCTGCCAGGGAACGGGTACTATGGCTACACCTTC.

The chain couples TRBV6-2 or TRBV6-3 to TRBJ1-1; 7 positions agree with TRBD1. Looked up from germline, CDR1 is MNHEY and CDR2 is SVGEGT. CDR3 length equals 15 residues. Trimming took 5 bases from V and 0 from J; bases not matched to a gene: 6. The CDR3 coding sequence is TGTGCCAGCAGTCCCCAGGGGGGAATGAACACTGAAGCTTTCTTT. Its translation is CASSPQGGMNTEAFF.

Here the CDR3 reads CASSLDRGGTDTQYF. The CDR3 DNA is TGCGCCAGCAGCCTAGACAGGGGCGGTACAGATACGCAGTATTTT. The rearrangement uses TRBV5-1 and TRBJ2-3; 8 bases fit TRBD1. The CDR3 sequence is 15 residues long. Trimming cost V 4 bases and J 3 bases; bases outside gene matches: 7. Germline values: CDR1 SGHRS, CDR2 YFSETQ.

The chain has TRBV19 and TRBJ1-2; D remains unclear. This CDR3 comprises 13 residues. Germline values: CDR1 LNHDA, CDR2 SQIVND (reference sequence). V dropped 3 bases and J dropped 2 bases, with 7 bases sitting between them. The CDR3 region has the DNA TGTGCCAGTAGTATTCCCGAGAACTATGGCTACACCTTC. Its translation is CASSIPENYGYTF. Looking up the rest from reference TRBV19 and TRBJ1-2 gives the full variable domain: DGGITQSPKYLFRKEGQNVTLSCEQNLNHDAMYWYRQDPGQGLRLIYYSQIVNDFQKGDIAEGYSVSREKKESFPLTVTSAQKNPTAFYLCASSIPENYGYTFGSGTRLTVV.

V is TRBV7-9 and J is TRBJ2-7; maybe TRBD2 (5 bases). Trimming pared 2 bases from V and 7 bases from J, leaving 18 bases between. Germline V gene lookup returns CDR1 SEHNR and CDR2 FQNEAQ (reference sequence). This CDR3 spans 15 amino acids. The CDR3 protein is CASSLQRMGSGEQYF. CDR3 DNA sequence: TGTGCCAGCAGCTTACAGCGGATGGGCTCAGGAGAGCAGTACTTC.

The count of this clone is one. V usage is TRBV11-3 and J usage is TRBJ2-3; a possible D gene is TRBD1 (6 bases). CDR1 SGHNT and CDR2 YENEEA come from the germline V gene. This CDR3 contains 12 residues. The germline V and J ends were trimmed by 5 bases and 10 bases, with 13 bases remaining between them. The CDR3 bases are TGTGCCAGCAGCGGAACAGGGCAGGCGCAGTATTTT. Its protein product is CASSGTGQAQYF.

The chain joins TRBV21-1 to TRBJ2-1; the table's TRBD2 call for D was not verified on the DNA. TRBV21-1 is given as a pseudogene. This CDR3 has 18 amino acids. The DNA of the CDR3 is TGTGCCAGCAGCAATTCGTCCCCGGGGGGGCGGTCCTACAATGAGCAGTTCTTC. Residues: CASSNSSPGGRSYNEQFF.